This T cell receptor (beta chain) derives from a study of cytomegalovirus exposure and HLA in healthy donors. About the study: An earlier analysis identified 95 million to 120 million unique TCR beta sequences in about 180 million T cells.

Study findings and constraints: One later analysis reportedly identified an Asian-associated ancestry cluster that showed fewer N-insertions than the approximately 600-donor mean. Immune exposure information available was restricted to CMV serostatus. V- and J-gene trimming in TCR beta was tied to a missense DCLRE1C variant by an analysis performed later.

Note on this clone: Its matching antigen is unknown.

In the PCR, 60 Vbeta and 13 Jbeta primers were used. Libraries were prepared by immunoSEQ multiplex PCR; TCRdb keeps only in-frame clonotypes and omits some of them. Of some 91,000 clones listed, 70% to 80% are singletons. Germline lookup yields CDR1 SQVTM and CDR2 ANQGSEA. This CDR3 region has 15 residues. Trimming cost V 6 bases and J 5 bases; bases outside gene matches: 12. The chain recombines TRBV29-1 with TRBJ2-1, with 8 bases fitting TRBD1. The clonotype originates from a man in his forties in good health and CMV-seronegative. Sequenced: PBMCs. Here the CDR3 reads CSVILRQGYNNEQFF. DNA of the CDR3: TGCAGCGTCATACTGAGACAGGGGTACAACAATGAGCAGTTCTTC.